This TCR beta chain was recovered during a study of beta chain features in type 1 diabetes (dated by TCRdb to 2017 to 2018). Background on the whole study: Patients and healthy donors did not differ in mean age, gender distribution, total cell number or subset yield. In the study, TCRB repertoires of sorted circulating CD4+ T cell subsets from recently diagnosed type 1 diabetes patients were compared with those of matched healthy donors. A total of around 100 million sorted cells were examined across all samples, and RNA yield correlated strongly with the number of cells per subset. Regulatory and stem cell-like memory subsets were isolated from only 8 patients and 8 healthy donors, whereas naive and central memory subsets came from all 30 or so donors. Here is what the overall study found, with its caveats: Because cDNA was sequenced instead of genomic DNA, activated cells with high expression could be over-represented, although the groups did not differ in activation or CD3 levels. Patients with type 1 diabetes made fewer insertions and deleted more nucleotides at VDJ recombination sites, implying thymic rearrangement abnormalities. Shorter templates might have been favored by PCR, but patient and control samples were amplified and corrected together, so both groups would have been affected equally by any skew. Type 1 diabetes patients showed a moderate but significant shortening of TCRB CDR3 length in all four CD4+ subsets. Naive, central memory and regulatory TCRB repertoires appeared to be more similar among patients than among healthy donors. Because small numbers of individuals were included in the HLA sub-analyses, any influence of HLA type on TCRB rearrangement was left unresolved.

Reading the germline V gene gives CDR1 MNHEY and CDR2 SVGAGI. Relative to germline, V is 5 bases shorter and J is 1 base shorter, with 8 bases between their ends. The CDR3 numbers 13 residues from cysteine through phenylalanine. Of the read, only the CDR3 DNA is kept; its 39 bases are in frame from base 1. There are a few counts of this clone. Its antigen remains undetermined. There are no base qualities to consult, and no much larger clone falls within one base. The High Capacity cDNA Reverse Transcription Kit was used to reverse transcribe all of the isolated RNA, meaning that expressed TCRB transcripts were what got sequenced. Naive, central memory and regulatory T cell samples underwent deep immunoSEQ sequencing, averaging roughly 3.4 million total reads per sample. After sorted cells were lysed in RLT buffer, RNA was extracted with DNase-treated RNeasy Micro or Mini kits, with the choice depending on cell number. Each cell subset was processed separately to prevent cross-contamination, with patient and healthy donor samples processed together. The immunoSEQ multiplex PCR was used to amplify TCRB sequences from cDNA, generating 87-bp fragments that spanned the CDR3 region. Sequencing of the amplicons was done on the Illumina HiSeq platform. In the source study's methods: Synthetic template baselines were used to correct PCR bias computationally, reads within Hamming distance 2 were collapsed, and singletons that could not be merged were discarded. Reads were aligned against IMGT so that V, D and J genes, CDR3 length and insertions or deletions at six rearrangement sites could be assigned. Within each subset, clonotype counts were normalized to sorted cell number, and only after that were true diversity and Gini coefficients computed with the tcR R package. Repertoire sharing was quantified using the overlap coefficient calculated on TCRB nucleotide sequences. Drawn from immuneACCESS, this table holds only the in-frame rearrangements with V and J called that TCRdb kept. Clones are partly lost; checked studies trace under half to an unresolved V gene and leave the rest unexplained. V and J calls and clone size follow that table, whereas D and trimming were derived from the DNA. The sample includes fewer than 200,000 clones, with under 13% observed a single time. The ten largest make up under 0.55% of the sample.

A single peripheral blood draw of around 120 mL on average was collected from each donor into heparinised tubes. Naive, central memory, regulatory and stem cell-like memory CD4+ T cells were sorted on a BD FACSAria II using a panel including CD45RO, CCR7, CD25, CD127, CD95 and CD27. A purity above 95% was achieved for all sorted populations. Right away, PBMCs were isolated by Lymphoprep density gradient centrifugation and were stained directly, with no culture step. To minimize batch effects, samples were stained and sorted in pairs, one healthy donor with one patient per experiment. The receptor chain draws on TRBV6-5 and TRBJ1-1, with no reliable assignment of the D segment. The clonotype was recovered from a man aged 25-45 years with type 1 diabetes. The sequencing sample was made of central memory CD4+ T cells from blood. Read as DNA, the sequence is TGTGCCAGCAGTCCCGTCAGGAACACTGAAGCTTTCTTT. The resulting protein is CASSPVRNTEAFF.